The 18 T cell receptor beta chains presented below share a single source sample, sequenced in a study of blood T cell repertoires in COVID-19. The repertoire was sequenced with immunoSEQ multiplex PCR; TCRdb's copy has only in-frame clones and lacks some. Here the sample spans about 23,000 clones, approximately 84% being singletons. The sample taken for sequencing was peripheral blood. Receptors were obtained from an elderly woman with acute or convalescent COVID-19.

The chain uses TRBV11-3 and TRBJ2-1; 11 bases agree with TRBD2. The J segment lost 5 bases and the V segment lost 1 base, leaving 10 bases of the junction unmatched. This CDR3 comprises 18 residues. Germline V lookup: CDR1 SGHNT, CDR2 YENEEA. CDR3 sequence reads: CASSLVPPTSGSDNEQFF. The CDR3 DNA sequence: TGTGCCAGCAGCTTAGTTCCCCCAACTAGCGGGAGTGACAATGAGCAGTTCTTC.

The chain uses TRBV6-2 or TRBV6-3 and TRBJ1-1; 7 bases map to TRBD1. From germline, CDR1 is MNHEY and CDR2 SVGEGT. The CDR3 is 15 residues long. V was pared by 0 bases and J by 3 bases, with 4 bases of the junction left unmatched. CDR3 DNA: TGTGCCAGCAGTTACTCTCAGGGGGTGTACACTGAAGCTTTCTTT. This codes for CASSYSQGVYTEAFF.

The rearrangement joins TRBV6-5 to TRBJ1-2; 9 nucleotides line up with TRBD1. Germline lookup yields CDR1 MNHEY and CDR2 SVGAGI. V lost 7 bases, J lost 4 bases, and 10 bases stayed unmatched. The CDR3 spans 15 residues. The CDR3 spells CASKPGQGVIYGYTF. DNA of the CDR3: TGTGCCAGCAAGCCGGGACAGGGCGTGATCTATGGCTACACCTTC.

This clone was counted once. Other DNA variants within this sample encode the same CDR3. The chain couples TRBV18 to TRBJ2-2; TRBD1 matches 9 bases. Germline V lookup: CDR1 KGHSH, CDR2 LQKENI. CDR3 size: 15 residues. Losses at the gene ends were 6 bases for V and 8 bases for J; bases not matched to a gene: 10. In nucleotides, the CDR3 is TGTGCCAGCTCTCCGGGACAGGGATTGTCGGGGGAGCTGTTTTTT. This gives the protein CASSPGQGLSGELFF.

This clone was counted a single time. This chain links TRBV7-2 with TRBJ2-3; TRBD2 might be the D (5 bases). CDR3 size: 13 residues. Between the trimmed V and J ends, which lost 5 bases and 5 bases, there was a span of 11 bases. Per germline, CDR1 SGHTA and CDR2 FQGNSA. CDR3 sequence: CASSRQLGDTQYF. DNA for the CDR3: TGTGCCAGCAGCCGACAACTAGGAGATACGCAGTATTTT.

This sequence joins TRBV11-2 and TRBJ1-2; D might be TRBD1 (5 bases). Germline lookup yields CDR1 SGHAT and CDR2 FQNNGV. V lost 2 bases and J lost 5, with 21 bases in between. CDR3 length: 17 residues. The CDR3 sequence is CASSLPRLGEALYGYTF. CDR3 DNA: TGTGCCAGCAGCTTACCACGGCTAGGGGAGGCTCTATATGGCTACACCTTC.

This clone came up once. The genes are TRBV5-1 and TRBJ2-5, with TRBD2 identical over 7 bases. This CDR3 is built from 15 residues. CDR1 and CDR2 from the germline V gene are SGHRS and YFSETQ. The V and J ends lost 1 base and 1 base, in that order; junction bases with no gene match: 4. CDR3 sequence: CASSLPLAAQETQYF. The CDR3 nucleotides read TGCGCCAGCAGCTTGCCCCTAGCGGCCCAAGAGACCCAGTACTTC.

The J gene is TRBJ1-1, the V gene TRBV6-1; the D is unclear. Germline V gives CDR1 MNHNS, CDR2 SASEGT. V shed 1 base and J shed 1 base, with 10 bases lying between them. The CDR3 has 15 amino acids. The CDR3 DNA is TGTGCCAGCAGTGAAGTTGGAGGGCGGAACACTGAAGCTTTCTTT. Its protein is CASSEVGGRNTEAFF.

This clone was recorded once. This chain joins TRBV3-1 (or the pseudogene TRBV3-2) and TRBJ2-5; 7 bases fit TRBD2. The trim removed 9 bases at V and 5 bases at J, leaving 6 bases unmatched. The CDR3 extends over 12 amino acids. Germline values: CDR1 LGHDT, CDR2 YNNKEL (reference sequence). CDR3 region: CASGLGIETQYF. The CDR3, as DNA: TGTGCCAGTGGACTAGGAATTGAGACCCAGTACTTC.

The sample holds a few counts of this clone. In DNA, the CDR3 is TGTGCCAGCAGCTTTGTGGCGTGGGGAGCAGAAGCTTTCTTT. Translation gives CASSFVAWGAEAFF. The chain recombines TRBV7-9 with TRBJ1-1, with no clear D. Germline CDR1 reads SEHNR; CDR2 reads FQNEAQ (reference sequence). Deletions cut 3 bases from V and 8 bases from J, with 16 bases between. CDR3 size: 14 residues. Filled out from reference TRBV7-9 and TRBJ1-1, the complete variable domain reads DTGVSQNPRHKITKRGQNVTFRCDPISEHNRLYWYRQTLGQGPEFLTYFQNEAQLEKSRLLSDRFSAERPKGSFSTLEIQRTEQGDSAMYLCASSFVAWGAEAFFGQGTRLTVV.

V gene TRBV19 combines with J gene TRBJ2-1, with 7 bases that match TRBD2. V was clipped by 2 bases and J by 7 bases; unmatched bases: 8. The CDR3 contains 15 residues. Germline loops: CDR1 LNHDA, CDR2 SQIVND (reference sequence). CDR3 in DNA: TGTGCCAGTAGTATACAAGCGGGGCGACAGAATGAGCAGTTCTTC. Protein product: CASSIQAGRQNEQFF. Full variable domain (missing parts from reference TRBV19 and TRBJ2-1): DGGITQSPKYLFRKEGQNVTLSCEQNLNHDAMYWYRQDPGQGLRLIYYSQIVNDFQKGDIAEGYSVSREKKESFPLTVTSAQKNPTAFYLCASSIQAGRQNEQFFGPGTRLTVL.

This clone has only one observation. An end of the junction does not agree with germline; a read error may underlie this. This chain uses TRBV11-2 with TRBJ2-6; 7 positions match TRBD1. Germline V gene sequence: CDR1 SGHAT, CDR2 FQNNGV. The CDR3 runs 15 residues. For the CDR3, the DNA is TGTGCCAGCAGCCTAGACAGGGCTGGGGCCAACGTCCTGACTTTC. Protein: CASSLDRAGANVLTF. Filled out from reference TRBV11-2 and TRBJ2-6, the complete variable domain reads EAGVAQSPRYKIIEKRQSVAFWCNPISGHATLYWYQQILGQGPKLLIQFQNNGVVDDSQLPKDRFSAERLKGVDSTLKIQPAKLEDSAVYLCASSLDRAGANVLTFGAGSRLTVL.

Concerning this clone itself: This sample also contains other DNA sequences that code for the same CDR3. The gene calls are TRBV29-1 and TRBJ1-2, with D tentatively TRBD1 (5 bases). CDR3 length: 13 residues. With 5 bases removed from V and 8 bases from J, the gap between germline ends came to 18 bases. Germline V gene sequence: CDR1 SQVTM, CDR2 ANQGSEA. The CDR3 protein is CSVPDRAGGGYTF. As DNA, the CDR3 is TGCAGCGTTCCGGACCGGGCGGGGGGGGGCTACACCTTC.

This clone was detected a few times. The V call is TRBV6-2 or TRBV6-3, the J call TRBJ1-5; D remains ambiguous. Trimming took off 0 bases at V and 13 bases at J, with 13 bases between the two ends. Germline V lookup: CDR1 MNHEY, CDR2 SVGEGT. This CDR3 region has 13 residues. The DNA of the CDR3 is TGTGCCAGCAGTTACTCTTTCTCACTGAATCAGCATTTT. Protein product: CASSYSFSLNQHF.

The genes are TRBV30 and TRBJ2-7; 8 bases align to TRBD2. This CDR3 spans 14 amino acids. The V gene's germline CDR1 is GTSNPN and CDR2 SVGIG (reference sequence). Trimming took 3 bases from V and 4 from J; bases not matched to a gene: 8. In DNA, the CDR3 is TGTGCCTGGAGCAAAGCGGGGGCCCCATACGAGCAGTACTTC. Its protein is CAWSKAGAPYEQYF. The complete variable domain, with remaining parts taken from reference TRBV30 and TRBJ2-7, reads SQTIHQWPATLVQPVGSPLSLECTVEGTSNPNLYWYRQAAGRGLQLLFYSVGIGQISSEVPQNLSASRPQDRQFILSSKKLLLSDSGFYLCAWSKAGAPYEQYFGPGTRLTVT.

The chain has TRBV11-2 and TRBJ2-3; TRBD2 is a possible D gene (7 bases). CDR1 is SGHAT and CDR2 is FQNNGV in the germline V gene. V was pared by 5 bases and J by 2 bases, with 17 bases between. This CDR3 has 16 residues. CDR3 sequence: CASSRVTGGSTDTQYF. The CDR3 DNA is TGTGCCAGCAGCCGTGTGACGGGGGGCTCCACAGATACGCAGTATTTT.

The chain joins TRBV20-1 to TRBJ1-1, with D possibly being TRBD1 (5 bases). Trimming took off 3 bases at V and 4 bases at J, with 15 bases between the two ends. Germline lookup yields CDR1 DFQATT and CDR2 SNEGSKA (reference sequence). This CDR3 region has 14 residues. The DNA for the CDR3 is TGCAGTGCTAGTCTGGGTTACAGGTCCACTGAAGCTTTCTTT. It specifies CSASLGYRSTEAFF.

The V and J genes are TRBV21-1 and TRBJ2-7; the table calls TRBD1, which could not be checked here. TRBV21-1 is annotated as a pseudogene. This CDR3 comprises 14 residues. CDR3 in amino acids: CADLRGQTDYEQYF. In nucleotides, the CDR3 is TGCGCCGATCTTAGGGGGCAGACGGACTACGAGCAGTACTTC.